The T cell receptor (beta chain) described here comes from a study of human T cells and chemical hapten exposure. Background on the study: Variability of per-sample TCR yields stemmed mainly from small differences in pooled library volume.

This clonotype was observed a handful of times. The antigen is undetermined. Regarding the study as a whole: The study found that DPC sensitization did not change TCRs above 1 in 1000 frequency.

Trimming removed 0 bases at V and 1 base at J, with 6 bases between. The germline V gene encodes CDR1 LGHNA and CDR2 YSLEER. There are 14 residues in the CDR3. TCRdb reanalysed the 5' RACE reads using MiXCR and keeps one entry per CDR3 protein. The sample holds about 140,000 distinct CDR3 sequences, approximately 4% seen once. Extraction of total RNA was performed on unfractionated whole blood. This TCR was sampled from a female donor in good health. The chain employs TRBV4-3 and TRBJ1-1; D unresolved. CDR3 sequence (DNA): TGCGCCAGCAGCCAAGACAGGACGAACACTGAAGCTTTCTTT. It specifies CASSQDRTNTEAFF.